The 9 T cell receptor beta chains in this list originate from one sample, sequenced in a study of blood T cell repertoires in COVID-19. Only in-frame clones appear in the TCRdb table, and some are missing; sequencing was by immunoSEQ multiplex PCR. Of about 240,000 clones in the sample, about 86% were seen once. Sequenced sample: peripheral blood. These receptors all stem from a man in his sixties with acute or convalescent COVID-19.

About this clone: The germline gene is not matched at one end of the junction; a read error may be the cause. The chain employs TRBV7-7 and TRBJ2-3, with D possibly TRBD2 on 6 matching bases. This CDR3 is built from 15 residues. Germline CDR1 and CDR2: SSHAT and FNYEAQ (reference sequence). CDR3 DNA sequence: TGTGCTAGCAGCCTTGGGGGGAGCGGCACAGATACGCAGTATTTT. It translates to CASSLGGSGTDTQYF.

The V gene is TRBV7-9, the J gene TRBJ1-2; D is ambiguous. The CDR3 is made up of 14 amino acids. V was clipped by 2 bases and J by 2 bases, with 9 bases between them. CDR1 is SEHNR, CDR2 FQNEAQ, per germline (reference sequence). The CDR3 region has the DNA TGTGCCAGCAGCTTACGGGAGCTGAACTATGGCTACACCTTC. The encoded protein is CASSLRELNYGYTF.

The genes are TRBV2 and TRBJ2-5; 11 bases line up with TRBD2. CDR3 size: 17 residues. Losses at the gene ends were 5 bases for V and 1 base for J; bases not matched to a gene: 9. Germline V gene data show CDR1 as SNHLY and CDR2 as FYNNEI. CDR3 protein: CASSFSPGLAAQETQYF. In DNA, the CDR3 is TGTGCCAGCAGTTTTTCTCCGGGACTAGCGGCCCAAGAGACCCAGTACTTC.

This clone was counted only a few times. This rearrangement joins TRBV5-4 to TRBJ2-7; perhaps TRBD1 as D (5 bases). This CDR3 is built from 11 residues. V was pared by 2 bases and J by 5 bases, with 5 bases between. Germline loops: CDR1 SGHNT, CDR2 YYREEE (reference sequence). The CDR3 is CASSLGDEQYF. As DNA, the CDR3 is TGTGCCAGCAGCTTAGGGGACGAGCAGTACTTC.

The V gene is TRBV11-1, the J gene TRBJ2-5; 10 nucleotides match TRBD1. The ends lost 5 bases at V and 4 bases at J; junction bases unmatched: 4. Per germline, CDR1 SGHAT and CDR2 FQDESV (reference sequence). The CDR3 contains 14 residues. The CDR3 protein is CASSADRGPETQYF. The CDR3 nucleotides are TGTGCCAGCAGCGCCGACAGGGGGCCAGAGACCCAGTACTTC.

V and J are TRBV7-2 and TRBJ2-5; D gene unclear. Germline V lookup: CDR1 SGHTA, CDR2 FQGNSA. The length of the CDR3 is 16 residues. V shed 0 bases and J shed 4 bases, with 15 bases lying between them. CDR3 sequence: CASSLARTRSRETQYF. DNA of the CDR3: TGTGCCAGCAGCTTAGCGCGAACTCGGAGTAGAGAGACCCAGTACTTC.

CDR3: CASSFPGGYEQYF. In nucleotides, the CDR3 is TGTGCCAGCAGCTTCCCGGGGGGGTACGAGCAGTACTTC. V gene TRBV7-9 combines with J gene TRBJ2-7, with TRBD2 matching 8 bases. V shed 3 bases and J 4 bases; nucleotides not matched to a gene: 2. This CDR3 comprises 13 residues. The V gene's germline CDR1 is SEHNR and CDR2 FQNEAQ (reference sequence).

This chain uses TRBV15 with TRBJ2-3; D remains ambiguous. Trimming took off 3 bases at V and 6 bases at J, with 10 bases between the two ends. The CDR3 has 13 residues. Germline assignment: CDR1 LNHNV and CDR2 YYDKDF (reference sequence). The DNA for the CDR3 is TGTGCCACCAGCAGCCTAGAATGGGATACGCAGTATTTT. Its translation: CATSSLEWDTQYF. Supplemented by reference TRBV15 and TRBJ2-3, the full variable domain reads DAMVIQNPRYQVTQFGKPVTLSCSQTLNHNVMYWYQQKSSQAPKLLFHYYDKDFNNEADTPDNFQSRRPNTSFCFLDIRSPGLGDTAMYLCATSSLEWDTQYFGPGTRLTVL.

This clone was seen repeatedly, ten times or more. V is TRBV27 and J is TRBJ1-2; 9 positions agree with TRBD1. The ends lost 5 bases at V and 2 bases at J; junction bases unmatched: 12. CDR3 length: 17 residues. Germline V gene lookup returns CDR1 MNHEY and CDR2 SMNVEV (reference sequence). The CDR3 region is CASSTTGGLRSNYGYTF. The CDR3 DNA is TGTGCCAGCAGTACAACAGGGGGCCTAAGGTCAAACTATGGCTACACCTTC.